The present entry profiles one TCR beta chain with its context. CDR1 and CDR2 from the germline V gene are SGHNT and YYREEE (reference sequence). Trimming pared 4 bases from V and 0 bases from J, leaving 14 bases between. This CDR3 comprises 16 residues. These data originate in a study of OX40 agonist ivuxolimab in advanced cancers. Study context: The patients received agonistic anti-OX40 (CD134) antibody ivuxolimab.

Measured with immunoSEQ multiplex PCR; TCRdb has only the in-frame clones, and not every one. The sample shows 60,000 to 85,000 clones, about 83% of them seen only once. The receptor's source is an adult with an advanced solid tumor such as melanoma, head and neck, liver or kidney cancer. The sample here was CD4+ or CD8+ T cells sorted from blood, taken in a trial of the OX40 agonist ivuxolimab. V and J are TRBV5-4 and TRBJ2-1, with D perhaps matching TRBD2 (7 bases). CDR3 bases: TGTGCCAGCAGCCCCGAGGGGGGGAGCTCCTACAATGAGCAGTTCTTC. It encodes CASSPEGGSSYNEQFF.